A selection of T cell receptor beta chains follows, all from one sample in a study of T cell repertoires in cytomegalovirus infection. TCRdb processed the reads anew with MiXCR; each CDR3 protein has one entry. The sample lists some 700,000 distinct CDR3 sequences, roughly 30% occurring once. For these receptors, no antigen is known. Material: cultured PBMCs, obtained from culture after CMV antigen stimulation. These receptors were collected from a human donor in good health (CMV status not recorded). Some clones in this sample may be carry-over from other donors' samples. Both conserved end residues are part of each CDR3.

v_call,j_call,cdr3_aa
TRBV2,TRBJ2-1,CASRALSGGVYNEQFF
TRBV11-2,TRBJ2-5,CASSFRGPFETQYF
TRBV7-2,TRBJ1-2,CASTPPLGQGEVSYTF
TRBV19,TRBJ1-5,CASSQTEYSGNQPQHF
TRBV7-8,TRBJ1-1,CASSLEVSNTEAFF
TRBV20-1,TRBJ2-7,CSASEPGQGSYEQYF
TRBV6-2/TRBV6-3,TRBJ2-3,CASRVAPDTQYF
TRBV11-2,TRBJ2-7,CASSRGQGIHDEQYF
TRBV6-2/TRBV6-3,TRBJ2-1,CASSRSWNEQFF
TRBV19,TRBJ2-5,CATRDRGVQETQYF
TRBV6-5,TRBJ2-7,CASSYAWVRGPSYEQYF
TRBV12-3/TRBV12-4,TRBJ2-7,CASSFMTSGRAIPYEQYF
TRBV29-1,TRBJ2-5,CSVEYPPQYF
TRBV2,TRBJ1-4,CAREGEVGEKLFF
TRBV7-9,TRBJ1-1,CASSPFLGASTEAFF
TRBV15,TRBJ2-7,CATSRDHPGPYEQYF